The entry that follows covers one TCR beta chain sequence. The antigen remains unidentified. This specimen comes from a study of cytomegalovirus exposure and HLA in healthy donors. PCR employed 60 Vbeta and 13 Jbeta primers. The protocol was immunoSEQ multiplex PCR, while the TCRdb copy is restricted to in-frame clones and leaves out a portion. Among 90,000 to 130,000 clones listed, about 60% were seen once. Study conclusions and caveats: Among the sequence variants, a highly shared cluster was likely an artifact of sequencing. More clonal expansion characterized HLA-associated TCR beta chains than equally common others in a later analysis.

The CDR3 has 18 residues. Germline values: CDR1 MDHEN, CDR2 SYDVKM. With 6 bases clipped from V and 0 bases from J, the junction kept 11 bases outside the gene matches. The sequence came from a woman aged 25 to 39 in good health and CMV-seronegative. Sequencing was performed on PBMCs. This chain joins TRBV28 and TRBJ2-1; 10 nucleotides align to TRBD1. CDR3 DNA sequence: TGTGCCAGCAGGCCCGGGACAGGGGCCCTTAACTCCTACAATGAGCAGTTCTTC. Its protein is CASRPGTGALNSYNEQFF.